The 2 T cell receptor beta chains given below trace back to one sample, sequenced in a study of glioma-infiltrating T cells after dendritic cell vaccination (dated by TCRdb to between 2015 and 2016). To prepare the library, the immunoSEQ multiplex PCR assay was applied. TCRdb limited this immuneACCESS table to in-frame rearrangements with V and J called. A share of clones is missing; checked studies link under half to unresolved V genes, and the rest is unexplained. This sample gives almost 90,000 clones in total; roughly 87% of them show up just once. About 6.8% of the sample belongs to the ten largest clones. The sample's time point label, in plain terms: after dendritic cell vaccination, including at tumor progression/relapse. The sequencing used blood, collected after dendritic cell vaccination. Every receptor here comes from a human donor with glioblastoma.

The gene calls are TRBV9 and TRBJ1-3; TRBD1 matches at 7 bases. The length of the CDR3 is 14 residues. Germline loops: CDR1 SGDLS, CDR2 YYNGEE. V shed 4 bases, J shed 0 bases, and the junction held 1 base outside the gene matches. CDR3 in DNA: TGTGCCAGCAGCCGGGACAGCTCTGGAAACACCATATATTTT. Translating it yields CASSRDSSGNTIYF. The full variable domain, completed using reference TRBV9 and TRBJ1-3, is DSGVTQTPKHLITATGQRVTLRCSPRSGDLSVYWYQQSLDQGLQFLIQYYNGEERAKGNILERFSAQQFPDLHSELNLSSLELGDSALYFCASSRDSSGNTIYFGEGSWLTVV.

J is TRBJ2-7 and V is TRBV29-1, with 10 bases identical to TRBD1. V trimming: 7 bases; J trimming: 0 bases; junction bases outside the gene matches: 15. From germline, CDR1 is SQVTM and CDR2 ANQGSEA. This CDR3 is built from 17 residues. The CDR3 DNA sequence: TGCAGCGCGGTAGCAATAACGGGACAGGGGCTCTCCTACGAGCAGTACTTC. Protein product: CSAVAITGQGLSYEQYF.